This entry describes one TCR beta chain. Its specificity is not known. Germline-derived CDR1 and CDR2 are SGDLS and YYNGEE. The length of the CDR3 is 16 residues. Preparation of TRB cDNA libraries relied on 5' RACE carrying UMI labels. TCRdb reprocessed the 5' RACE reads, keeping one entry per CDR3 protein, no DNA. The data include 130,000 or so distinct CDR3 sequences; the top ten clones carry 0.41%. The data derive from a study of CXCR3-negative and CXCR3-positive naive CD8 T cells. A CD45RO-CCR7+CD27+CD95- phenotype identified naive CD8+ T cells. General study results and limits: With CXCR3 expression partially decreased after cryopreservation, most assays relied on fresh PBMCs. Both of the naive subsets showed about the same high diversity, but memory CD8+ cells had much less. Similar TRBV-TRBJ gene usage was seen in naive CXCR3-negative and CXCR3-positive cells, but not in memory cells. For CXCR3-positive naive cells, TRB CDR3s were more hydrophobic than those of CXCR3-negative naive cells.

This TCR came from a human donor in good health. Some clones in this sample may be carry-over from other donors' samples. The sequencing sample was made of naive CXCR3+ CD8+ T cells from blood. Stated subset: CD45RO-CCR7+CD27+CD95- naive CD8+ T cells expressing CXCR3 (TNR3+). The V and J genes are TRBV9 and TRBJ2-1; the TRBD2 assignment by TCRdb is unverifiable without DNA. The CDR3 loop reads CASEPLSPSSYNEQFF. Combining the CDR3 with reference TRBV9 and TRBJ2-1 gives the whole variable domain DSGVTQTPKHLITATGQRVTLRCSPRSGDLSVYWYQQSLDQGLQFLIQYYNGEERAKGNILERFSAQQFPDLHSELNLSSLELGDSALYFCASEPLSPSSYNEQFFGPGTRLTVL.